The rows below give T cell receptor beta chains drawn from one sample of a study of breast tumors, draining lymph nodes, adjacent tissues. TCRdb analysed the multiplex PCR reads with MiXCR anew, one entry per CDR3 protein. Among about 150,000 distinct CDR3 sequences listed, around 22% were seen once. Sequenced: axillary lymph node tissue. Receptor source: a female donor with breast cancer. Some clones in this sample may be carry-over from other donors' samples. CDR3s leave out the opening cysteine and the closing phenylalanine or tryptophan. The listing skips clone size in some rows; elsewhere it reads once, few, many or a size class.

many,TRBJ1-6,TRBV7-2,ASSLGGGSSYNSPLH
.,TRBJ1-5,TRBV29-1,SVGTGLPNQPQH
many,TRBJ2-5,TRBV29-1,SVEGLAGIGETQY
many,TRBJ2-1,TRBV6-5,ASSYEAPGEQF
many,TRBJ2-5,TRBV12-3/TRBV12-4,ASSPTKPETQY
.,TRBJ2-5,TRBV18,ASSPNRDPAQY
many,TRBJ2-3,TRBV24-1,ATSDRGGTDTQY
many,TRBJ2-2,TRBV10-3,ATGDTGELF
.,TRBJ2-2,TRBV19,ASSQGSGELF
.,TRBJ1-5,TRBV19,ASSIGTGTGIIGNQPQH
many,TRBJ2-7,TRBV30,AWRRQGLAYEQY
few,TRBJ2-6,TRBV6-6,ASSYRIRHLSGANVLT
few,TRBJ2-5,TRBV19,ASSKGPLGLAGPQETQY
.,TRBJ2-1,TRBV6-5,ASSPGTSGVNEQF
.,TRBJ2-3,TRBV28,ASSLSGLFTDTQY
few,TRBJ2-2,TRBV5-8,ASSLRDSAGELF
many,TRBJ2-7,TRBV13,ASSATRQTYEQY
few,TRBJ2-5,TRBV12-3/TRBV12-4,ASRGPGQRPQETQY
many,TRBJ2-2,TRBV5-1,ASSFQGGSGELF
few,TRBJ2-2,TRBV28,ASSQQGAVIGGELF
many,TRBJ2-2,TRBV7-8,ASSFRLAGATGELF
many,TRBJ1-4,TRBV5-4,ASSSGTVNEKLF
many,TRBJ2-7,TRBV19,ASSTASGSAYEQY
many,TRBJ2-2,TRBV3-1,ASSYGLAGGPGELF
many,TRBJ1-5,TRBV7-9,ASSLETNQPQH
many,TRBJ2-1,TRBV24-1,ATSDLASGRAGEQF
many,TRBJ2-3,TRBV7-9,ASSSHLDTQY
many,TRBJ2-3,TRBV5-1,ASSPTSSSTDTQY
many,TRBJ1-6,TRBV7-2,ASSLAGAGDNSPLH
.,TRBJ2-2,TRBV19,ASSSPWNTGELF
many,TRBJ2-5,TRBV20-1,SARPEETQY
many,TRBJ1-5,TRBV5-1,ASSLAGTGNQPQH
many,TRBJ2-5,TRBV11-1,ASSFGGSGKETQY
many,TRBJ2-7,TRBV6-1,ASRRGTDPYEQY
many,TRBJ2-5,TRBV19,ASRQTGTYQETQY
many,TRBJ2-7,TRBV20-1,SARVGGLRRYEQY
few,TRBJ2-4,TRBV11-3,ASSLDQQNIQY
many,TRBJ2-7,TRBV10-1,ASSPGTGSQY
many,TRBJ2-5,TRBV7-9,ASSLAGVRETQY
many,TRBJ2-5,TRBV20-1,SASSASGRGQETQY
many,TRBJ2-7,TRBV20-1,SARDAYEQY
many,TRBJ2-7,TRBV5-1,ASSLGLAGSSYEQY
few,TRBJ2-2,TRBV29-1,SAAGLAGLDTGELF
many,TRBJ2-1,TRBV20-1,SARALAGGSSYNEQF